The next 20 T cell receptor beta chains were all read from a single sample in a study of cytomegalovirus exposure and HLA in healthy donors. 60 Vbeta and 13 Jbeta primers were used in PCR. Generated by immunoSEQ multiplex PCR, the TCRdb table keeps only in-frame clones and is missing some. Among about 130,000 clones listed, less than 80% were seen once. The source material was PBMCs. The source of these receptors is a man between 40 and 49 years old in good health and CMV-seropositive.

The CDR3 nucleotides are TGTGCCAGCAGCCCCCGGTTAGCGGGGTTCTCCTACAATGAGCAGTTCTTC. This encodes CASSPRLAGFSYNEQFF. This chain connects TRBV9 to TRBJ2-1; 8 nucleotides line up with TRBD2. CDR1 and CDR2 from the germline V gene are SGDLS and YYNGEE. The length of the CDR3 is 17 residues. With V trimmed by 4 bases and J by 0 bases, 9 bases remained unmatched.

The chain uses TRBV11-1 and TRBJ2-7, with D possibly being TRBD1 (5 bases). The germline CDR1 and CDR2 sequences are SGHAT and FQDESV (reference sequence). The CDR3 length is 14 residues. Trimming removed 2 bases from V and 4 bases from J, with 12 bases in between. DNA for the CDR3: TGTGCCAGCAGCTTAAACACAGGCCGATACGAGCAGTACTTC. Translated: CASSLNTGRYEQYF.

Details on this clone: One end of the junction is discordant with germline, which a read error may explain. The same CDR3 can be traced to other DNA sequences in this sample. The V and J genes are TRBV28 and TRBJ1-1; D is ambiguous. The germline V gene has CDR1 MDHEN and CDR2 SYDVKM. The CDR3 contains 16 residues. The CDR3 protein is CASSLPPTEPYTEAFF. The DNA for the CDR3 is TGTGCCAGCAGTTTGCCCCCCACAGAGCCATACACCGAAGCTTTCTTT.

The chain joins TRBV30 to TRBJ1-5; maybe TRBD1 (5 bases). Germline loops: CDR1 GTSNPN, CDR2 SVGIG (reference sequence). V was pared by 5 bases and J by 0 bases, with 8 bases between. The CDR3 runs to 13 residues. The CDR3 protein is CAWQGSSNQPQHF. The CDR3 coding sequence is TGTGCCTGGCAGGGCAGTAGCAATCAGCCCCAGCATTTT.

The CDR3 sequence: CAIRRYRGQNTEAFF. CDR3 in DNA: TGTGCCATCCGACGCTACAGGGGGCAGAACACTGAAGCTTTCTTT. The genes are TRBV2 and TRBJ1-1; 9 positions match TRBD1. Germline CDR1 SNHLY, CDR2 FYNNEI. The CDR3 has 15 residues. The junction had 10 bases not matched to a gene; V was cut back by 10 bases and J by 1 base.

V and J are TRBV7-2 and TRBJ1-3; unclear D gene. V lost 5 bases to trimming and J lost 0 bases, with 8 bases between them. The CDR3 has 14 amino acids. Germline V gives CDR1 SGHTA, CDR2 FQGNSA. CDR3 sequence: CASSLGSSGNTIYF. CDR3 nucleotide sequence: TGTGCCAGCAGCCTGGGGAGCTCTGGAAACACCATATATTTT. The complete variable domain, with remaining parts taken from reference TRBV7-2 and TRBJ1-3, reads GAGVSQSPSNKVTEKGKDVELRCDPISGHTALYWYRQSLGQGLEFLIYFQGNSAPDKSGLPSDRFSAERTGGSVSTLTIQRTQQEDSAVYLCASSLGSSGNTIYFGEGSWLTVV.

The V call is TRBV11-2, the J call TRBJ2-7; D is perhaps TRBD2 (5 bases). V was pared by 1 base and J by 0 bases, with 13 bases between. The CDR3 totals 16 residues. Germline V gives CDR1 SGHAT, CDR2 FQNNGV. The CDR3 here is CASSLALGESSYEQYF. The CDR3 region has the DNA TGTGCCAGCAGCTTAGCTCTCGGGGAAAGCTCCTACGAGCAGTACTTC.

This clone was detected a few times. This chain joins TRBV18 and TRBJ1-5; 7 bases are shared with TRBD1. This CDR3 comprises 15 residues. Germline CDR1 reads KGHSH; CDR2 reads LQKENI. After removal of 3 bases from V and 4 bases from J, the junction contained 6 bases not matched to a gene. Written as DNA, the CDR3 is TGTGCCAGCTCACCTCCGGGACAGCTTAATCAGCCCCAGCATTTT. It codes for CASSPPGQLNQPQHF. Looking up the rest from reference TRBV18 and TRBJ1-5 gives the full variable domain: NAGVMQNPRHLVRRRGQEARLRCSPMKGHSHVYWYRQLPEEGLKFMVYLQKENIIDESGMPKERFSAEFPKEGPSILRIQQVVRGDSAAYFCASSPPGQLNQPQHFGDGTRLSIL.

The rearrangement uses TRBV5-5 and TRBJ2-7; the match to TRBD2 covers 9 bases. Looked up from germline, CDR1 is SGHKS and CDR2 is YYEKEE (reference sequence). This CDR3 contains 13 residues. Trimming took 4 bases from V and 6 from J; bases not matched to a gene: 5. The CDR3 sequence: CASSVTSGGEQYF. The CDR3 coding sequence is TGTGCCAGCAGCGTGACTAGCGGAGGCGAGCAGTACTTC.

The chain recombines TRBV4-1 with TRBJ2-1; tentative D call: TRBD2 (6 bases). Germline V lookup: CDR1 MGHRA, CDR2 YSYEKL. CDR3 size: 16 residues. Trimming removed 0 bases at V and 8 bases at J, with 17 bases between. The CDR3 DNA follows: TGCGCCAGCAGCCAAGATCCAGGACGGACTACAGATGAGCAGTTCTTC. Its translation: CASSQDPGRTTDEQFF.

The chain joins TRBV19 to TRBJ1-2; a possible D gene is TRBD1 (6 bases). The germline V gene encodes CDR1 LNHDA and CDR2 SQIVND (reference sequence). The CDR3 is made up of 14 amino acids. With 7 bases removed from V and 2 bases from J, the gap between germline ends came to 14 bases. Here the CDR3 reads CASTSPGENYGYTF. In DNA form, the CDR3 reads TGTGCCAGTACTAGTCCAGGGGAAAACTATGGCTACACCTTC. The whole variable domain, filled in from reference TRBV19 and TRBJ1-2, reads DGGITQSPKYLFRKEGQNVTLSCEQNLNHDAMYWYRQDPGQGLRLIYYSQIVNDFQKGDIAEGYSVSREKKESFPLTVTSAQKNPTAFYLCASTSPGENYGYTFGSGTRLTVV.

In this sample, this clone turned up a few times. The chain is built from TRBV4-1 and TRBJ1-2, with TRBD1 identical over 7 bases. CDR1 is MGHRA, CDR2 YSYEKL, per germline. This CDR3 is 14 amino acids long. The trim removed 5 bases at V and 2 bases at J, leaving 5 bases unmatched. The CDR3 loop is CASSYRTGNYGYTF. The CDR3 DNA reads TGCGCCAGCAGCTACCGGACAGGCAACTATGGCTACACCTTC.

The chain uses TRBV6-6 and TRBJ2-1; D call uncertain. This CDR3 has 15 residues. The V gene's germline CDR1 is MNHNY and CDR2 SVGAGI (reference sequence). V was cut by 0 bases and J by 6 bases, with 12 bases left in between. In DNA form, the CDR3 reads TGTGCCAGCAGTTACTCGAATAGCTTCGGCAATGAGCAGTTCTTC. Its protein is CASSYSNSFGNEQFF.

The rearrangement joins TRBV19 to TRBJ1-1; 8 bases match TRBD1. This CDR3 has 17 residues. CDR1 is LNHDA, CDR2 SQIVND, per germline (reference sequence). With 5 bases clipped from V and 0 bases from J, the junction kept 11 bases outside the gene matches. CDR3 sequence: CASSFPPGQGLNTEAFF. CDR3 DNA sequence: TGTGCCAGTAGTTTCCCCCCCGGACAGGGCTTGAACACTGAAGCTTTCTTT.

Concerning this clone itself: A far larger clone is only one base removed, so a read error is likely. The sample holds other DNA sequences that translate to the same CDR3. Here the CDR3 reads CASRSGTGLNEQFF. The CDR3 nucleotides read TGCGCCAGCAGATCCGGGACAGGGCTCAATGAGCAGTTCTTC. The chain joins TRBV5-1 to TRBJ2-1; 9 nucleotides align to TRBD1. The V gene end was trimmed by 5 bases and the J gene end by 6 bases; junction bases not matched to a gene: 6. CDR1 and CDR2 from the germline V gene are SGHRS and YFSETQ. CDR3 length: 14 residues.

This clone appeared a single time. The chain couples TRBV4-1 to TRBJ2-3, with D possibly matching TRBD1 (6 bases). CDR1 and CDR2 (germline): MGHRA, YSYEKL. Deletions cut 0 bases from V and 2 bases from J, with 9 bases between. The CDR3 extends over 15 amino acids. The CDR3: CASSQDEGVTDTQYF. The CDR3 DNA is TGCGCCAGCAGCCAAGATGAGGGGGTCACAGATACGCAGTATTTT.

This chain's CDR3 is CASSYTIAGGPDEQFF. CDR3 sequence (DNA): TGTGCCAGCAGTTACACCATAGCGGGAGGGCCAGATGAGCAGTTCTTC. The V and J genes are TRBV6-5 and TRBJ2-1; TRBD2 matches at 11 bases. There are 16 residues in the CDR3. Germline trimming cut 2 bases from V and 8 bases from J; bases unmatched to any gene: 8. Germline assignment: CDR1 MNHEY and CDR2 SVGAGI.

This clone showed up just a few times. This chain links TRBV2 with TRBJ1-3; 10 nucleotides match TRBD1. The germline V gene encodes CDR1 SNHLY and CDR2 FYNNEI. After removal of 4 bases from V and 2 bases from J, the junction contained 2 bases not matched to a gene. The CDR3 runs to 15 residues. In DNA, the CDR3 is TGTGCCAGCAGTGTCGGGACAGGGGCTGGAAACACCATATATTTT. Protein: CASSVGTGAGNTIYF.

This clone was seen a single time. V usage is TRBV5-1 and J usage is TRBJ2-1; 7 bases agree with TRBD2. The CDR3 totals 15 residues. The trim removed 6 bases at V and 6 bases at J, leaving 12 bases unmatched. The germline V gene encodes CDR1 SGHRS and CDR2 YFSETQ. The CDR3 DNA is TGCGCCAGCACACACCGGGACTACCTGACCAATGAGCAGTTCTTC. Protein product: CASTHRDYLTNEQFF.

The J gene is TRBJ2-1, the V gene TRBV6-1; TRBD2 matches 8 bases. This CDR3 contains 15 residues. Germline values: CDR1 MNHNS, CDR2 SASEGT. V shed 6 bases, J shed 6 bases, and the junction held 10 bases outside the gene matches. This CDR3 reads CASSPRSGRSNEQFF. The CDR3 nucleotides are TGTGCCAGCAGCCCACGCAGCGGGAGAAGCAATGAGCAGTTCTTC.